Given below is one T cell receptor (beta chain) in context. The record originates from a study of blood T cell repertoires in COVID-19. Methods used by the authors: Estimated nucleated cell counts came from reference gene primer amplification. Data came from immunoSEQ multiplex PCR; TCRdb stores just in-frame clones and leaves some out. V, J and clone size reflect that table, while D and trimming were determined from the DNA. The profile shows a few hundred thousand clones, 70% to 90% of them singletons. The sample taken for sequencing was peripheral blood. The origin of this receptor is a human donor in a cohort sampled during active COVID-19.

The CDR3: CASRGGRDADTQYF. CDR3 DNA: TGTGCCAGCAGGGGCGGGAGGGACGCAGATACGCAGTATTTT. The V and J genes are TRBV28 and TRBJ2-3; 9 bases match TRBD2. V lost 6 bases and J lost 4; bases outside the gene matches: 5. Germline V CDR1 and CDR2: MDHEN, SYDVKM. The CDR3 has 14 residues.